The clone carrying this TCR beta chain appeared once. Its specificity is not known. Clones were sequenced by immunoSEQ multiplex PCR, and TCRdb holds only the in-frame ones, with some missing. The sample has approximately 84,000 clones; 81% are singletons. Noted time point: week 47, end of study. Doses comprised 300 ug of mutant IDH1 20-mer peptide each, plus topical imiquimod. Germline CDR1 is MNHEY and CDR2 is SMNVEV (reference sequence). The ends were cut back, 3 bases at V and 6 bases at J, with 17 bases in the middle. This CDR3 is built from 16 residues. This specimen belongs to a study of a mutant IDH1 vaccine in newly diagnosed glioma. Whole-study context: Visit V12 happened at week 35; visit V13 happened at week 47.

This clonotype was sampled from a man aged 35 to 55 with glioma. The genes are TRBV27 and TRBJ1-4; D is unresolved. The specimen was PBMCs, collected from a glioma patient whose treatment included an IDH1 peptide vaccine. CDR3 residues: CASSFSGFRIDEKLFF. CDR3 nucleotide sequence: TGTGCCAGCAGTTTTTCTGGCTTCCGCATAGATGAAAAACTGTTTTTT.